Below, 24 T cell receptor beta chains from the same sample are listed, as sequenced in a study of blood T cell repertoires in COVID-19. Profiling relied on immunoSEQ multiplex PCR, and the TCRdb table lists in-frame clones only, not all of them. The table has fewer than 500,000 clones, roughly four fifths seen once. Sequencing was performed on peripheral blood. The receptors derive from a human donor with acute or convalescent COVID-19. The donor label of this sample is uncertain.

This clone has more than one count but fewer than ten. The chain links TRBV20-1 to TRBJ1-6; 8 bases are a match to TRBD1. CDR1 is DFQATT and CDR2 is SNEGSKA in the germline V gene (reference sequence). The V gene end was trimmed by 3 bases and the J gene end by 6 bases; junction bases not matched to a gene: 4. CDR3 length: 14 residues. The chain's CDR3 is CSASPGQGNSPLHF. In DNA, the CDR3 is TGCAGTGCTAGTCCCGGACAGGGTAATTCACCCCTCCACTTT.

CDR3 nucleotide sequence: TGTGCCAGCAGTTACAATGGGGAGAGCTCCTACAATGAGCAGTTCTTC. It encodes CASSYNGESSYNEQFF. The V and J genes are TRBV6-5 and TRBJ2-1; D may be TRBD2 (5 bases). V lost 2 bases to trimming and J lost 0 bases, with 11 bases between them. This CDR3 has 16 amino acids. Germline V lookup: CDR1 MNHEY, CDR2 SVGAGI.

The CDR3 reads CASSARLAGVKDTQYF. DNA for the CDR3: TGTGCCAGCAGTGCCAGACTAGCGGGAGTAAAAGATACGCAGTATTTT. The genes are TRBV6-1 and TRBJ2-3; 12 nucleotides line up with TRBD2. With 4 bases clipped from V and 5 bases from J, the junction kept 7 bases outside the gene matches. The CDR3 has 16 amino acids. Germline V lookup: CDR1 MNHNS, CDR2 SASEGT.

This clone was observed a handful of times. The rearrangement links TRBV5-6 to TRBJ1-2; D ambiguous. Per the germline V gene, CDR1 is SGHDT and CDR2 is YYEEEE. This CDR3 has 13 residues. V lost 5 bases and J lost 4, with 12 bases in between. In nucleotides, the CDR3 is TGTGCCAGCAGTGAAGGGAGCATCTATGGCTACACCTTC. This encodes CASSEGSIYGYTF.

The chain joins TRBV30 to TRBJ1-2, with 8 bases that match TRBD1. Germline values: CDR1 GTSNPN, CDR2 SVGIG (reference sequence). V shed 2 bases, J shed 2 bases, and the junction held 4 bases outside the gene matches. The CDR3 consists of 14 residues. The DNA of the CDR3 is TGTGCCTGGAGTCGGGACAGGTACAACTATGGCTACACCTTC. It yields the protein CAWSRDRYNYGYTF.

The CDR3 loop is CASSEPFAAGNSPLHF. CDR3 nucleotide sequence: TGCGCCAGCAGTGAGCCTTTCGCGGCCGGTAATTCACCCCTCCACTTT. This sequence joins TRBV10-2 and TRBJ1-6, with D hard to call. The CDR3 spans 16 residues. The germline gives CDR1 WSHSY, CDR2 SAAADI. V lost 2 bases to trimming and J lost 6 bases, with 14 bases between them.

This clone has more than one count but fewer than ten. V and J are TRBV19 and TRBJ1-2; the D gene is possibly TRBD1 (6 bases). Germline V CDR1 and CDR2: LNHDA, SQIVND (reference sequence). The CDR3 covers 16 residues. V was clipped by 0 bases and J by 2 bases, with 13 bases between them. Here the CDR3 reads CASSIDPTGTNYGYTF. Here the CDR3 DNA reads TGTGCCAGTAGTATAGATCCCACAGGGACCAACTATGGCTACACCTTC.

The chain couples TRBV30 to TRBJ1-1, with 8 positions matching TRBD1. This CDR3 region has 17 residues. Germline V CDR1 and CDR2: GTSNPN, SVGIG (reference sequence). J lost 7 bases, V lost 2 bases, and 18 bases had no gene match. CDR3 sequence (DNA): TGTGCCTGGAGTAAAACCTTGAGGACAGGGCGACCCAATGAAGCTTTCTTT. It encodes CAWSKTLRTGRPNEAFF. The whole variable domain, remainder taken from reference TRBV30 and TRBJ1-1, is SQTIHQWPATLVQPVGSPLSLECTVEGTSNPNLYWYRQAAGRGLQLLFYSVGIGQISSEVPQNLSASRPQDRQFILSSKKLLLSDSGFYLCAWSKTLRTGRPNEAFFGQGTRLTVV.

This clone has just one count. V and J are TRBV4-1 and TRBJ2-3; TRBD2 might be the D (5 bases). V dropped 0 bases and J dropped 6 bases, with 13 bases sitting between them. The CDR3 has 15 residues. The germline CDR1 and CDR2 sequences are MGHRA and YSYEKL. The CDR3 sequence is CASSQDRRPGDTQYF. The CDR3 DNA sequence: TGCGCCAGCAGCCAAGATCGCAGGCCGGGGGATACGCAGTATTTT.

This clone was seen many times. The chain carries TRBV5-4 and TRBJ2-7; 12 bases match TRBD2. V gave up 3 bases and J gave up 2 bases; unmatched junction bases: 9. The CDR3 totals 17 residues. CDR1 is SGHNT, CDR2 YYREEE, per germline (reference sequence). CDR3 sequence: CASSSRLAGVRTYEQYF. CDR3 nucleotides: TGTGCCAGCAGCTCCCGACTAGCGGGAGTGCGGACCTACGAGCAGTACTTC.

V usage is TRBV6-5 and J usage is TRBJ2-1; D is undetermined. The V gene lost 7 bases and the J gene lost 0 bases, with 13 bases spanning the gap. CDR1 is MNHEY and CDR2 is SVGAGI in the germline V gene. The CDR3 is 15 residues long. Here the CDR3 DNA reads TGTGCCAGCATCCTAGGCGGAAGCTCCTACAATGAGCAGTTCTTC. The encoded protein is CASILGGSSYNEQFF.

This rearrangement joins TRBV5-6 to TRBJ2-5; TRBD1 might be the D (5 bases). The germline V and J ends were trimmed by 2 bases and 4 bases, with 18 bases remaining between them. This CDR3 has 16 amino acids. Germline lookup yields CDR1 SGHDT and CDR2 YYEEEE. CDR3 nucleotides: TGTGCCAGCAGCTTCGCAGGGATGCGTCCCCTAGAGACCCAGTACTTC. Translated, it gives CASSFAGMRPLETQYF.

The V call is TRBV11-3, the J call TRBJ1-1, with D uncertain. Germline loops: CDR1 SGHNT, CDR2 YENEEA. The ends were cut back, 1 base at V and 0 bases at J, with 6 bases in the middle. The CDR3 runs to 14 residues. CDR3 residues: CASSLGGMNTEAFF. The CDR3, as DNA: TGTGCCAGCAGCTTAGGAGGGATGAACACTGAAGCTTTCTTT.

The genes are TRBV5-1 and TRBJ1-4, with a possible D match to TRBD1 (5 bases). V was cut by 0 bases and J by 0 bases, with 9 bases left in between. The CDR3 sequence is 16 residues long. The V gene's germline CDR1 is SGHRS and CDR2 YFSETQ. The CDR3 DNA sequence: TGCGCCAGCAGCTTGGGATTAGGGGCAACTAATGAAAAACTGTTTTTT. Translating it yields CASSLGLGATNEKLFF.

The chain is built from TRBV7-6 and TRBJ1-5; 10 bases align to TRBD1. Looked up from germline, CDR1 is SGHVS and CDR2 is FNYEAQ. Trimming cost V 0 bases and J 7 bases; bases outside gene matches: 6. CDR3 length: 16 residues. Here the CDR3 reads CASSLAGRTGGQPQHF. The DNA for the CDR3 is TGTGCCAGCAGCTTAGCAGGTCGGACAGGGGGACAGCCCCAGCATTTT. Together with reference TRBV7-6 and TRBJ1-5, the CDR3 gives the full variable domain: GAGVSQSPRYKVTKRGQDVALRCDPISGHVSLYWYRQALGQGPEFLTYFNYEAQQDKSGLPNDRFSAERPEGSISTLTIQRTEQRDSAMYRCASSLAGRTGGQPQHFGDGTRLSIL.

The chain combines TRBV6-6 with TRBJ1-1; no clear D gene. Per germline, CDR1 MNHNY and CDR2 SVGAGI (reference sequence). The CDR3 has 13 residues. Trimming removed 6 bases from V and 11 bases from J, with 19 bases in between. The CDR3 protein is CASSWRGGPRAFF. The CDR3 DNA is TGTGCCAGCAGCTGGAGAGGCGGGCCTAGGGCTTTCTTT.

The V gene is TRBV7-8, the J gene TRBJ2-2; maybe TRBD2 (5 bases). Germline V lookup: CDR1 SGHVS, CDR2 FQNEAQ. Trimming took 5 bases from V and 3 from J, leaving 19 bases between them. The CDR3 loop spans 17 amino acids. The DNA for the CDR3 is TGTGCCAGCAGCCCCATGCTGCTAGCTACGTACACCGGGGAGCTGTTTTTT. Translated, it gives CASSPMLLATYTGELFF.

J is TRBJ2-3 and V is TRBV11-3; 11 bases map to TRBD2. CDR3 length: 15 amino acids. V lost 5 bases, J lost 3 bases, and 4 bases stayed unmatched. Germline values: CDR1 SGHNT, CDR2 YENEEA. CDR3 coding DNA: TGTGCCAGCAGCCCGGGACTAGCGGCAACAGATACGCAGTATTTT. Its protein product is CASSPGLAATDTQYF.

This chain links TRBV28 with TRBJ2-3; D unclear. The length of the CDR3 is 17 residues. The germline CDR1 and CDR2 sequences are MDHEN and SYDVKM. V dropped 4 bases and J dropped 2 bases, with 19 bases sitting between them. The CDR3 reads CASSSLTGRRFTDTQYF. CDR3 bases: TGTGCCAGCAGTTCCCTAACTGGGCGCCGATTCACAGATACGCAGTATTTT.

The chain links TRBV28 to TRBJ1-2; the match to TRBD1 covers 11 bases. The germline V gene encodes CDR1 MDHEN and CDR2 SYDVKM. V gave up 4 bases and J gave up 8 bases; unmatched junction bases: 12. The CDR3 is 16 amino acids. CDR3 DNA: TGTGCCAGCAGTTCTCGGGACAGGGGGGAGAGCCGCGGCTACACCTTC. It is translated as CASSSRDRGESRGYTF.

V and J are TRBV5-6 and TRBJ2-3; 9 bases match TRBD2. Looked up from germline, CDR1 is SGHDT and CDR2 is YYEEEE. The CDR3 length is 15 residues. With 2 bases clipped from V and 7 bases from J, the junction kept 8 bases outside the gene matches. The DNA of the CDR3 is TGTGCCAGCAGCTTTCGGCGGGGGGGCCTATATACGCAGTATTTT. This translates into CASSFRRGGLYTQYF.

The chain recombines TRBV19 with TRBJ2-7; 10 positions match TRBD2. Germline V gene data show CDR1 as LNHDA and CDR2 as SQIVND (reference sequence). CDR3 length: 14 residues. V was clipped by 11 bases and J by 1 base; unmatched bases: 8. For the CDR3, the DNA is TGTGCCGGGTATCTAGCGGGAGTATCCTACGAGCAGTACTTC. It specifies CAGYLAGVSYEQYF.

The V gene is TRBV5-4, the J gene TRBJ1-2; 7 bases line up with TRBD1. Germline CDR1 and CDR2: SGHNT and YYREEE (reference sequence). This CDR3 is built from 14 residues. V shed 5 bases, J shed 2 bases, and the junction held 6 bases outside the gene matches. This CDR3 is CASRLGTANYGYTF. Here the CDR3 DNA reads TGTGCCAGCAGACTAGGGACAGCAAACTATGGCTACACCTTC.

The chain is built from TRBV27 and TRBJ2-7, with D possibly matching TRBD2 (5 bases). The germline gives CDR1 MNHEY, CDR2 SMNVEV (reference sequence). The CDR3 loop spans 15 amino acids. V dropped 4 bases and J dropped 1 base, with 14 bases sitting between them. CDR3 DNA sequence: TGTGCCAGCAGTTCGAGAGGGCTCGTTTCCTACGAGCAGTACTTC. The encoded protein is CASSSRGLVSYEQYF.